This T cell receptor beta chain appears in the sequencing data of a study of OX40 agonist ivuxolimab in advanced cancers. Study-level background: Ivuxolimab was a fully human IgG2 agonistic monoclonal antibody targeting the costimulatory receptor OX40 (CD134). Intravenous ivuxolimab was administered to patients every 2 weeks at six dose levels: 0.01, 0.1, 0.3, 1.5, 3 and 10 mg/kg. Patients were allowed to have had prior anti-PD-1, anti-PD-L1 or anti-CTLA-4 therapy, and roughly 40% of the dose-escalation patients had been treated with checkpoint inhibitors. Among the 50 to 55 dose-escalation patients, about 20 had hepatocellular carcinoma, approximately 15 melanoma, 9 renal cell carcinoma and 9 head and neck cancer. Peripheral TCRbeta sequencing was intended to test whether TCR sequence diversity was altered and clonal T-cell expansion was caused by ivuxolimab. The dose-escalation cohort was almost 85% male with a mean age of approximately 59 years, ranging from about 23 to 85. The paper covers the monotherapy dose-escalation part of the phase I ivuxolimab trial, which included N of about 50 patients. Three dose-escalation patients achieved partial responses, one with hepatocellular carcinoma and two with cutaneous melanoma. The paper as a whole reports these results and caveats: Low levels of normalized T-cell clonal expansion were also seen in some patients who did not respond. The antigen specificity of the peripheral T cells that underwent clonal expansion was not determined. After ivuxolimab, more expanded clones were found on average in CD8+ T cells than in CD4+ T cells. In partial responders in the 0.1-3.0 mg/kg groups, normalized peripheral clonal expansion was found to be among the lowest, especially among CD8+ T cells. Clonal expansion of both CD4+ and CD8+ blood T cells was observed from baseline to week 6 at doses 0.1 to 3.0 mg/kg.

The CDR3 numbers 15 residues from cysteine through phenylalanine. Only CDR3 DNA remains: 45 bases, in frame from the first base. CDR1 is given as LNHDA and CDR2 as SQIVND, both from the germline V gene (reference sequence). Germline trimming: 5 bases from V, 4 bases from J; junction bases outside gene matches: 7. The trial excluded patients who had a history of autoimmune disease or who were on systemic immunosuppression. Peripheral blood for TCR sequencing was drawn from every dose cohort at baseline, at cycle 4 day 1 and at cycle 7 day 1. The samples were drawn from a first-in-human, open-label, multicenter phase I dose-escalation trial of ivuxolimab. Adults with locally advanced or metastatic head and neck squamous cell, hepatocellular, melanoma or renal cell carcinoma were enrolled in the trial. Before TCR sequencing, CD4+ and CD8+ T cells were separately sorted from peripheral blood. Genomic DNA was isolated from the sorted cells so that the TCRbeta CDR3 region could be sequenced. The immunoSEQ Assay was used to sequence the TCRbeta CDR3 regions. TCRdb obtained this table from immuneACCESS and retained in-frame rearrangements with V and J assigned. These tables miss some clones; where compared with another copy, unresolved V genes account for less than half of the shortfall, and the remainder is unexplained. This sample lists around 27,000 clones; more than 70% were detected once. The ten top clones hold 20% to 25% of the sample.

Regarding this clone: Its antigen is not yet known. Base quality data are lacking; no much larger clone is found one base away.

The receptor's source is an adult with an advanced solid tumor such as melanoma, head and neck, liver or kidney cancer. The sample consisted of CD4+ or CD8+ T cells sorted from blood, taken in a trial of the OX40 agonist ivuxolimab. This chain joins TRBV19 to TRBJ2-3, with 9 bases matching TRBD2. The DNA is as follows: TGTGCCAGTAGTGTTAGCGGGAGAAGCTCAGATACGCAGTATTTT. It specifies CASSVSGRSSDTQYF.